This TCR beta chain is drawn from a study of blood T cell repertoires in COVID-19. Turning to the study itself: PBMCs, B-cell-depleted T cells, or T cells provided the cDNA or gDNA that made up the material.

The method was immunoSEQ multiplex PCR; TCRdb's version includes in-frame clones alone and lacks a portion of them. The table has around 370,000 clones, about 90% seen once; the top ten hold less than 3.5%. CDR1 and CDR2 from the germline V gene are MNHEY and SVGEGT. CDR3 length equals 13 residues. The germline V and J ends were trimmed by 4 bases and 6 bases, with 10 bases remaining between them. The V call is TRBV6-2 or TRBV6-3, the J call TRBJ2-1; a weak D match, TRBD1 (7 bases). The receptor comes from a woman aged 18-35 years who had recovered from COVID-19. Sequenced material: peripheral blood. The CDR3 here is CASSFQGGNEQFF. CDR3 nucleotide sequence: TGTGCCAGCAGTTTTCAGGGGGGCAATGAGCAGTTCTTC.